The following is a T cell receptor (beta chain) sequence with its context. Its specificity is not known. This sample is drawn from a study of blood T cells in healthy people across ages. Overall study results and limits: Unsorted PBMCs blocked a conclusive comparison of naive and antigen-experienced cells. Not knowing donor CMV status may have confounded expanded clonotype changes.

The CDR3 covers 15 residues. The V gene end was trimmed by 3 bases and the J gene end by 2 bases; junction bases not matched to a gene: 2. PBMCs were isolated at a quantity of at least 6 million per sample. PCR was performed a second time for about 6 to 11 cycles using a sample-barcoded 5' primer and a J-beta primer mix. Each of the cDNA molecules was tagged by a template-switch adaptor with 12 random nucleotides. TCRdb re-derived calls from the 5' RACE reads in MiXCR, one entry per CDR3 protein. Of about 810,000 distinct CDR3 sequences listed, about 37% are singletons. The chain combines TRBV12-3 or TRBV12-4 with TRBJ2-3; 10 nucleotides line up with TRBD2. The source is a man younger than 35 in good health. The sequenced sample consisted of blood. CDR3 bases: TGTGCCAGCAGTTTTGGGACTAGCGTCACAGATACGCAGTATTTT. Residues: CASSFGTSVTDTQYF.